What follows are 12 T cell receptor beta chains derived from one specimen sequenced in a study of molecular identifiers for immune sequencing clone quantification. TCRdb re-called the PCR reads with MiXCR, one entry per CDR3 protein. The sample carries under 650,000 distinct CDR3 sequences, about 20% recorded once. Sample: naive CD8+ T cells from blood, with Jurkat cell RNA spiked in. Subset described: FACS-sorted CD8+CD4-CCR7+CD45RA+ naive T cells. The receptor source for this set is a human donor in good health. Some libraries in this study had Jurkat cell RNA spiked in.

Many counts were recorded for this clonotype. The chain employs TRBV20-1 and TRBJ2-3, with 14 bases fitting TRBD2. V shed 2 bases, J shed 3 bases, and the junction held 13 bases outside the gene matches. Looked up from germline, CDR1 is DFQATT and CDR2 is SNEGSKA (reference sequence). This CDR3 comprises 19 residues. The CDR3 DNA follows: TGCAGTGCTAGAACGGAGTCCGGGACTAGCGGGGGAAAGACAGATACGCAGTATTTT. Translation: CSARTESGTSGGKTDTQYF.

This clonotype was picked up many times. The J gene is TRBJ2-3, the V gene TRBV7-2, with 10 bases aligning to TRBD2. CDR3 length: 16 residues. Per germline, CDR1 SGHTA and CDR2 FQGNSA. With 5 bases clipped from V and 2 bases from J, the junction kept 7 bases outside the gene matches. This chain's CDR3 is CASSPLLAGTTDTQYF. The CDR3 DNA reads as TGTGCCAGCAGCCCCTTACTAGCGGGAACCACAGATACGCAGTATTTT.

In the case of this clonotype: A much more abundant neighbour one base away suggests this may be a read error. CDR3 in amino acids: CASSLLSLYGYTF. The CDR3 region has the DNA TGTGCCAGCAGCTTACTAAGCTTATATGGCTACACCTTC. The V gene is TRBV7-9, the J gene TRBJ1-2, with D uncertain. V was shortened by 2 bases and J by 5 bases, with 9 bases between the two germline ends. Germline loops: CDR1 SEHNR, CDR2 FQNEAQ (reference sequence). This CDR3 comprises 13 residues.

In its sample, this clonotype was seen a few times. The chain recombines TRBV4-2 with TRBJ2-7; D unclear. Germline CDR1 and CDR2: LGHNA and YNFKEQ. The CDR3 has 15 residues. The V end was cut by 2 bases, the J end by 1 base, with 12 bases between. CDR3 sequence reads: CASSQTDGKSYEQYF. The CDR3 bases are TGTGCCAGCAGCCAAACAGACGGCAAATCCTACGAGCAGTACTTC.

This clonotype was seen many times. The gene calls are TRBV7-9 and TRBJ2-7; 9 positions agree with TRBD1. V lost 6 bases and J lost 0; bases outside the gene matches: 6. Germline values: CDR1 SEHNR, CDR2 FQNEAQ (reference sequence). The CDR3 loop spans 15 amino acids. The CDR3 is CASRPTGGLSYEQYF. The CDR3 DNA follows: TGTGCCAGCAGACCGACAGGGGGACTCTCCTACGAGCAGTACTTC.

This clonotype was seen at least ten times. This chain connects TRBV6-2 or TRBV6-3 to TRBJ2-7; weak D call: TRBD1 (7 bases). The CDR3 spans 14 residues. The germline V gene has CDR1 MNHEY and CDR2 SVGEGT. V lost 8 bases to trimming and J lost 3 bases, with 17 bases between them. The CDR3 sequence is CASGRDRLDYEQYF. The CDR3 nucleotides read TGTGCCAGCGGCCGGGACAGACTAGACTACGAGCAGTACTTC.

There are many counts of this clonotype. The chain couples TRBV7-2 to TRBJ2-7, with D tentatively TRBD2 (7 bases). Trimming left V 4 bases short and J 4 bases short, with 23 bases between. Germline assignment: CDR1 SGHTA and CDR2 FQGNSA. The CDR3 extends over 17 amino acids. The CDR3 bases are TGTGCCAGCAGCTCCGGGAGGCAGACCGAAGGGGGATACGAGCAGTACTTC. This translates into CASSSGRQTEGGYEQYF.

This clonotype was picked up many times. This chain connects TRBV29-1 to TRBJ2-7; D not certain. The germline V gene encodes CDR1 SQVTM and CDR2 ANQGSEA. Trimming took 2 bases from V and 0 from J, leaving 17 bases between them. CDR3 length equals 16 residues. Here the CDR3 reads CSVEFSSERSSYEQYF. CDR3 nucleotides: TGCAGCGTTGAATTTAGTTCGGAAAGGAGCTCCTACGAGCAGTACTTC.

A remark on this clonotype: This CDR3 is missing its conserved last phenylalanine or tryptophan, likely due to a read error. This rearrangement joins TRBV20-1 to TRBJ2-7, with 8 nucleotides matching TRBD1. With 3 bases clipped from V and 6 bases from J, the junction kept 13 bases outside the gene matches. There are 15 residues in the CDR3. Germline lookup yields CDR1 DFQATT and CDR2 SNEGSKA (reference sequence). CDR3 bases: TGCAGTGCTAGTGGCATTGGGCAGGGGGCCGGCGAGCAGTACCTC. Translated: CSASGIGQGAGEQYL.

This clonotype was picked up many times. This sequence joins TRBV14 and TRBJ2-1, with D possibly being TRBD2 (7 bases). Germline assignment: CDR1 SGHDN and CDR2 FVKESK. V lost 6 bases and J lost 6, with 12 bases in between. This CDR3 is 13 amino acids long. CDR3 nucleotides: TGTGCCAGCAGTCACGGGGGGCCCAATGAGCAGTTCTTC. Translating it yields CASSHGGPNEQFF.

This clonotype was counted only a few times. The chain links TRBV6-1 to TRBJ1-1; D possibly corresponds to TRBD1 (5 bases). Trimming took off 7 bases at V and 0 bases at J, with 15 bases between the two ends. Germline loops: CDR1 MNHNS, CDR2 SASEGT. There are 15 residues in the CDR3. Here the CDR3 reads CASNYRQTMNTEAFF. CDR3 nucleotide sequence: TGTGCCAGCAATTATCGACAGACCATGAACACTGAAGCTTTCTTT.

This clonotype was counted many times. The V gene is TRBV11-2, the J gene TRBJ2-3; 8 bases line up with TRBD2. The germline gives CDR1 SGHAT, CDR2 FQNNGV. This CDR3 has 17 amino acids. The trim removed 5 bases at V and 3 bases at J, leaving 13 bases unmatched. CDR3: CASSLGSRLAGTDTQYF. The DNA for the CDR3 is TGTGCCAGCAGCCTAGGTTCGAGGCTAGCGGGTACAGATACGCAGTATTTT.